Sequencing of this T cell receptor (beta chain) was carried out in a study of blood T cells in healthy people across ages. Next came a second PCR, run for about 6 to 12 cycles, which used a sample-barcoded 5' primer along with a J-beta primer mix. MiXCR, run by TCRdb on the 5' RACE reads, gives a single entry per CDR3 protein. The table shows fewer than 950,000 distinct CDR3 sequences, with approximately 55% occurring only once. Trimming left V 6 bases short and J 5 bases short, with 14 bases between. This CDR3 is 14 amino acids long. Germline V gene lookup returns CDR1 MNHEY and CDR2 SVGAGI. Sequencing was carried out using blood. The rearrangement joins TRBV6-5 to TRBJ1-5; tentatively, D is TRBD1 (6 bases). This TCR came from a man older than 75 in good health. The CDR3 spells CASSRGGPDQPQHF. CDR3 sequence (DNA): TGTGCCAGCAGCCGGGGGGGGCCGGATCAGCCCCAGCATTTT.